This entry lists 5 T cell receptor beta chains sequenced from one sample in a study of blood T cells in healthy people across ages. Then a second PCR, running about 6 to 12 cycles, was carried out with a sample-barcoded 5' primer and a J-beta primer mix. MiXCR was run by TCRdb on the 5' RACE reads, yielding one entry per CDR3 protein. Counted here are about 970,000 distinct CDR3 sequences, about 53% occurring once; the ten biggest clones make up about a fifth. Input material: blood. The receptors here all came from a woman aged 60-70 years in good health.

This clonotype was seen once. The genes are TRBV3-1 and TRBJ2-5; no firm D call. CDR3 length: 15 residues. Germline values: CDR1 LGHDT, CDR2 YNNKEL (reference sequence). V lost 0 bases to trimming and J lost 5 bases, with 13 bases between them. The CDR3 region is CASSQDPAVRETQYF. In DNA form, the CDR3 reads TGTGCCAGCAGCCAAGATCCGGCAGTCCGCGAGACCCAGTACTTC.

The count of this clonotype is one. The chain is built from TRBV28 and TRBJ1-5; TRBD1 is a possible D gene (5 bases). The V gene lost 6 bases and the J gene lost 4 bases, with 19 bases spanning the gap. This CDR3 spans 16 amino acids. Germline loops: CDR1 MDHEN, CDR2 SYDVKM. The CDR3 loop reads CASRIKTGLSNQPQHF. Written as DNA, the CDR3 is TGTGCCAGCAGAATAAAAACAGGCCTTTCTAATCAGCCCCAGCATTTT. The variable domain in full, completed from reference TRBV28 and TRBJ1-5, reads DVKVTQSSRYLVKRTGEKVFLECVQDMDHENMFWYRQDPGLGLRLIYFSYDVKMKEKGDIPEGYSVSREKKERFSLILESASTNQTSMYLCASRIKTGLSNQPQHFGDGTRLSIL.

The table lists this clonotype with many counts. The chain has TRBV6-1 and TRBJ1-1; possible D gene TRBD1, 5 bases. CDR3 length equals 13 residues. V was clipped by 6 bases and J by 0 bases, with 8 bases between them. The V gene's germline CDR1 is MNHNS and CDR2 SASEGT. The CDR3 region is CASRRGMNTEAFF. The DNA for the CDR3 is TGTGCCAGCAGGCGGGGGATGAACACTGAAGCTTTCTTT.

This rearrangement joins TRBV29-1 to TRBJ2-7; D ambiguous. The V end lost 5 bases, the J end lost 0 bases, and 8 bases lay between the germline ends. Germline loops: CDR1 SQVTM, CDR2 ANQGSEA. The CDR3 sequence is 12 residues long. The CDR3 loop is CSVTAGSYEQYF. Written as DNA, the CDR3 is TGCAGCGTTACTGCAGGCTCCTACGAGCAGTACTTC.

On this clonotype itself: At one end, the junction sequence differs from germline, possibly due to a read error. The chain is built from TRBV5-1 and TRBJ2-1; D is undetermined. In germline, CDR1 is SGHRS, CDR2 YFSETQ. The CDR3 is 14 residues long. CDR3 nucleotide sequence: TGTGCCAGCAGCCCGCCTGAATCCTACAATGAGCAGTTCTTC. The encoded protein is CASSPPESYNEQFF. Together with reference TRBV5-1 and TRBJ2-1, the CDR3 gives the full variable domain: KAGVTQTPRYLIKTRGQQVTLSCSPISGHRSVSWYQQTPGQGLQFLFEYFSETQRNKGNFPGRFSGRQFSNSRSEMNVSTLELGDSALYLCASSPPESYNEQFFGPGTRLTVL.